The 6 T cell receptor beta chains below come from one sample, sequenced in a study of blood T cell repertoires in COVID-19. Produced via immunoSEQ multiplex PCR; TCRdb's table is partial and in-frame only. The sample holds more than 110,000 clones; 70% to 90% are singletons and the top ten take about 4.5%. The sample was PBMCs or T cells enriched from blood (not recorded which). All receptors come from a man in his fifties who had recovered from COVID-19.

The J gene is TRBJ2-7, the V gene TRBV27; TRBD2 agrees at 16 bases. Germline CDR1 and CDR2: MNHEY and SMNVEV (reference sequence). The CDR3 extends over 16 amino acids. The V and J ends lost 10 bases and 7 bases, in that order; junction bases with no gene match: 13. The CDR3 nucleotides read TGTGCCACTAAACCTCCGGGACTAGCGGGAGGGAGAGAGCAGTACTTC. Protein sequence: CATKPPGLAGGREQYF.

The chain carries TRBV3-1 (or the pseudogene TRBV3-2) and TRBJ1-4, with 7 nucleotides matching TRBD1. Per the germline V gene, CDR1 is LGHDT and CDR2 is YNNKEL (reference sequence). CDR3 length: 15 amino acids. The ends lost 3 bases at V and 8 bases at J; junction bases unmatched: 9. DNA of the CDR3: TGTGCCAGCAGCCATCACGACAGGGAAGACGAAAAACTGTTTTTT. It yields the protein CASSHHDREDEKLFF.

The V call is TRBV27, the J call TRBJ1-4; the D gene is possibly TRBD1 (6 bases). This CDR3 contains 15 residues. Germline V gives CDR1 MNHEY, CDR2 SMNVEV (reference sequence). Between the trimmed V and J ends, which lost 4 bases and 7 bases, there was a span of 16 bases. The CDR3 loop is CASSSRQVGGEKLFF. For the CDR3, the DNA is TGTGCCAGCAGTTCGAGGCAGGTAGGGGGTGAAAAACTGTTTTTT.

V gene TRBV19 combines with J gene TRBJ1-5, with D maybe TRBD1 (5 bases). V was cut by 9 bases and J by 2 bases, with 14 bases left in between. Germline CDR1 reads LNHDA; CDR2 reads SQIVND (reference sequence). The CDR3 is 14 amino acids. The CDR3 DNA reads TGTGCCAGCGGTGTGGGGGGTGGCAATCAGCCCCAGCATTTT. It encodes CASGVGGGNQPQHF. The whole variable domain, remainder taken from reference TRBV19 and TRBJ1-5, is DGGITQSPKYLFRKEGQNVTLSCEQNLNHDAMYWYRQDPGQGLRLIYYSQIVNDFQKGDIAEGYSVSREKKESFPLTVTSAQKNPTAFYLCASGVGGGNQPQHFGDGTRLSIL.

The CDR3 nucleotides are TGTGCCAGCAGTAGGGAGTTCAATTCACCCCTCCACTTT. Its translation is CASSREFNSPLHF. The rearrangement uses TRBV6-5 and TRBJ1-6; D is undetermined. The V and J ends lost 5 bases and 7 bases respectively, with 9 bases between them. The germline V gene has CDR1 MNHEY and CDR2 SVGAGI. The CDR3 consists of 13 residues.

The chain recombines TRBV5-5 with TRBJ2-7, with no clear D. CDR1 is SGHKS and CDR2 is YYEKEE in the germline V gene (reference sequence). The CDR3 runs 13 residues. Trimming pared 4 bases from V and 2 bases from J, leaving 10 bases between. CDR3 sequence: CASSLQYTYEQYV. Here the CDR3 DNA reads TGTGCCAGCAGCCTCCAGTACACCTACGAGCAGTACGTC.